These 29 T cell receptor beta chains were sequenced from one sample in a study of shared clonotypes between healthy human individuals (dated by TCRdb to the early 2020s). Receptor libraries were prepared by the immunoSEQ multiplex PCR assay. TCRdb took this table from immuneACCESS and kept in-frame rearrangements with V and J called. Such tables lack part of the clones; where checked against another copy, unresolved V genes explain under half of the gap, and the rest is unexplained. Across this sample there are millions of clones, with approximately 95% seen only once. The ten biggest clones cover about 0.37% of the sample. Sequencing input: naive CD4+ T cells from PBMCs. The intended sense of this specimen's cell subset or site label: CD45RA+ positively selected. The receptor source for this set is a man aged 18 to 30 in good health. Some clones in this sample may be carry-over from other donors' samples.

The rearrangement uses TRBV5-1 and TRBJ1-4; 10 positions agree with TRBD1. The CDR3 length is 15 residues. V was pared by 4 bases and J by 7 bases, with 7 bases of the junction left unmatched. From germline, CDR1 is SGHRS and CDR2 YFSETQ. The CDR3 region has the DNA TGCGCCAGCAGCACGGACAGGGGGGTTGGTGAAAAACTGTTTTTT. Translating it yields CASSTDRGVGEKLFF.

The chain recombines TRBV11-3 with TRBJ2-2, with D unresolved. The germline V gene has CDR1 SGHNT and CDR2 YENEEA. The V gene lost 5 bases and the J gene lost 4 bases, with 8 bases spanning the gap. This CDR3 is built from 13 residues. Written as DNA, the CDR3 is TGTGCCAGCAGCCGGCTCCCCACCGGGGAGCTGTTTTTT. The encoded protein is CASSRLPTGELFF.

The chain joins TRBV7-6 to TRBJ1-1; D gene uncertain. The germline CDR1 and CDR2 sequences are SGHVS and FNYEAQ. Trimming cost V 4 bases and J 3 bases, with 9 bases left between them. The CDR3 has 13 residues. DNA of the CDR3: TGTGCCAGCAGCTCCGATAGAGACACTGAAGCTTTCTTT. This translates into CASSSDRDTEAFF. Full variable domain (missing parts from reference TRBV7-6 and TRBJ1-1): GAGVSQSPRYKVTKRGQDVALRCDPISGHVSLYWYRQALGQGPEFLTYFNYEAQQDKSGLPNDRFSAERPEGSISTLTIQRTEQRDSAMYRCASSSDRDTEAFFGQGTRLTVV.

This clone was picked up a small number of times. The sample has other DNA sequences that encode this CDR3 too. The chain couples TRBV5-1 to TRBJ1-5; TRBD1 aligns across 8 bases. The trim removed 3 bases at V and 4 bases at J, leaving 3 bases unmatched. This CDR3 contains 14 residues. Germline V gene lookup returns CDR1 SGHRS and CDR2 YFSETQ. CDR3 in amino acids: CASSSGQGNQPQHF. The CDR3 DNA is TGCGCCAGCAGCTCTGGACAGGGTAATCAGCCCCAGCATTTT.

The CDR3 reads CASSQIGLASGRSRNTGELFF. The CDR3 DNA follows: TGCGCCAGCAGCCAAATAGGCCTCGCTAGCGGGAGGAGTAGGAACACCGGGGAGCTGTTTTTT. The chain links TRBV4-1 to TRBJ2-2; 11 bases are shared with TRBD2. This CDR3 comprises 21 residues. The V gene end was trimmed by 2 bases and the J gene end by 1 base; junction bases not matched to a gene: 15. Per the germline V gene, CDR1 is MGHRA and CDR2 is YSYEKL.

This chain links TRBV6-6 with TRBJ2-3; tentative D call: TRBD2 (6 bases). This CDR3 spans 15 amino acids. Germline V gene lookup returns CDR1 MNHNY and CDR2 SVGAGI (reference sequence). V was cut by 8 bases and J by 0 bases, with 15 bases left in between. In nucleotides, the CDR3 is TGTGCCAGCGGGAGACTAGGTGCAAGCACAGATACGCAGTATTTT. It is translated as CASGRLGASTDTQYF.

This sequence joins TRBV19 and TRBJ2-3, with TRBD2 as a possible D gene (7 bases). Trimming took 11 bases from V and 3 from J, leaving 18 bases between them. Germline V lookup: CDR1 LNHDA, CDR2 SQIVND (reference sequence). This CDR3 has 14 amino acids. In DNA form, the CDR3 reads TGTGCCCCAAAACGGGCGGGGGCTACAGATACGCAGTATTTT. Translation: CAPKRAGATDTQYF.

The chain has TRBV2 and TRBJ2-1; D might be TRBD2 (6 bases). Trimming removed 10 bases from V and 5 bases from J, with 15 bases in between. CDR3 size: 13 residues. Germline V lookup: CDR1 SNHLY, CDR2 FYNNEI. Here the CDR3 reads CATRTGLNNEQFF. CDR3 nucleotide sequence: TGTGCCACACGTACGGGACTCAACAATGAGCAGTTCTTC.

The CDR3 here is CASSYSGGRQPQHF. Here the CDR3 DNA reads TGTGCCAGCAGTTACTCGGGGGGTAGGCAGCCCCAGCATTTT. The chain has TRBV6-5 and TRBJ1-5, with a possible D match to TRBD1 (5 bases). V dropped 0 bases and J dropped 7 bases, with 10 bases sitting between them. The CDR3 totals 14 residues. Germline CDR1 and CDR2: MNHEY and SVGAGI.

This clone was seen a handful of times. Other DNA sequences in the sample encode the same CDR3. The CDR3 DNA follows: TGTGCCAGCTCACCACAGGGGGACACTGAAGCTTTCTTT. Amino acids: CASSPQGDTEAFF. The rearrangement joins TRBV18 to TRBJ1-1; D perhaps matches TRBD1 (6 bases). This CDR3 comprises 13 residues. The germline CDR1 and CDR2 sequences are KGHSH and LQKENI. V gave up 1 base and J gave up 3 bases, with 6 bases separating them. Complete variable domain (other parts from reference TRBV18 and TRBJ1-1): NAGVMQNPRHLVRRRGQEARLRCSPMKGHSHVYWYRQLPEEGLKFMVYLQKENIIDESGMPKERFSAEFPKEGPSILRIQQVVRGDSAAYFCASSPQGDTEAFFGQGTRLTVV.

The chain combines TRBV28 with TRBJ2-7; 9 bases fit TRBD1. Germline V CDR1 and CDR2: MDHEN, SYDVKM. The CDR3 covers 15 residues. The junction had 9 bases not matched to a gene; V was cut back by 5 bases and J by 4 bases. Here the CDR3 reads CASSSWTGDVYEQYF. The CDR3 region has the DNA TGTGCCAGCAGTAGTTGGACAGGGGATGTATACGAGCAGTACTTC.

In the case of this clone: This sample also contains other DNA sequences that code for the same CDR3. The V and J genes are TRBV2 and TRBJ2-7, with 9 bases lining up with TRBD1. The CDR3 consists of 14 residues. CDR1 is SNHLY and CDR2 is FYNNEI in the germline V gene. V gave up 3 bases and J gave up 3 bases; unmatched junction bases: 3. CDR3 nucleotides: TGTGCCAGCAGTGAGCAGGGACAGGGCTACGAGCAGTACTTC. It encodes CASSEQGQGYEQYF.

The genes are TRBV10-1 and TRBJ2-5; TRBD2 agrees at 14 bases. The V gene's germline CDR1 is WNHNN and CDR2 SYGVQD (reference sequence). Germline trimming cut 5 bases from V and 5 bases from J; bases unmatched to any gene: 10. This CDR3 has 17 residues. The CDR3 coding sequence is TGCGCCAGCAGTCCGGGACTAGCGGGAGAGGATAGGGAGACCCAGTACTTC. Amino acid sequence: CASSPGLAGEDRETQYF.

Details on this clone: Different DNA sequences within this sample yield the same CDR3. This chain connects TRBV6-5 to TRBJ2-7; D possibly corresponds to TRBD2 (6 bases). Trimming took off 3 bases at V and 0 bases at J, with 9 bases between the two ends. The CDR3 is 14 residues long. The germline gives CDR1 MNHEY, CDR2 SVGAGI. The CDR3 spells CASSYAGSSYEQYF. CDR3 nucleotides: TGTGCCAGCAGTTATGCCGGGAGCTCCTACGAGCAGTACTTC.

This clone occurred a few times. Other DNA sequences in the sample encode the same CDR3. CDR3: CASRYWNTEAFF. For the CDR3, the DNA is TGTGCCAGCAGATACTGGAACACTGAAGCTTTCTTT. The chain links TRBV2 to TRBJ1-1; unclear D gene. CDR3 size: 12 residues. Trimming cost V 6 bases and J 1 base, with 6 bases left between them. CDR1 and CDR2 (germline): SNHLY, FYNNEI.

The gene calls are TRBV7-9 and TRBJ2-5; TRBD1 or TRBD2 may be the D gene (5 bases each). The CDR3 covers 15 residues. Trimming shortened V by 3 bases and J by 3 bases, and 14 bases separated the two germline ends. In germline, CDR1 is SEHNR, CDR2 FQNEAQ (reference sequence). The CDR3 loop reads CASSFTGTLKETQYF. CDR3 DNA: TGTGCCAGCAGCTTCACCGGGACCCTCAAAGAGACCCAGTACTTC.

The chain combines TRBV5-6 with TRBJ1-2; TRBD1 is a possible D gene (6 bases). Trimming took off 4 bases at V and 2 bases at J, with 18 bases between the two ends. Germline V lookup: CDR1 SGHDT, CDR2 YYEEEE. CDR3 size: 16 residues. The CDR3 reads CASSPRWGQINYGYTF. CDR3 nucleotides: TGTGCCAGCAGCCCCCGATGGGGGCAGATAAACTATGGCTACACCTTC.

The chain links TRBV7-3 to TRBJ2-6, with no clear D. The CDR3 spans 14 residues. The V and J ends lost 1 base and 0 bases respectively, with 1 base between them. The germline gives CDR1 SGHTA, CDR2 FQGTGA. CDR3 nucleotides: TGTGCCAGCAGCTTAATCTCTGGGGCCAACGTCCTGACTTTC. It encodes CASSLISGANVLTF.

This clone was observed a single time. CDR3 amino acids: CASNGVSAPSTDTQYF. The CDR3 DNA is TGTGCCAGCAATGGTGTTAGCGCCCCTAGCACAGATACGCAGTATTTT. V gene TRBV9 combines with J gene TRBJ2-3; TRBD2 might be the D (5 bases). The CDR3 sequence is 16 residues long. In germline, CDR1 is SGDLS, CDR2 YYNGEE. V was trimmed by 6 bases and J by 0 bases, leaving 17 bases between them.

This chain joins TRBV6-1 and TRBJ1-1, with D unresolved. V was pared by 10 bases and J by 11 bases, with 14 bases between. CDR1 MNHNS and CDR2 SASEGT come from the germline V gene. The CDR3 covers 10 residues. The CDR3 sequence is CATTYLGAFF. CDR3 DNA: TGTGCCACCACTTACCTTGGGGCTTTCTTT.

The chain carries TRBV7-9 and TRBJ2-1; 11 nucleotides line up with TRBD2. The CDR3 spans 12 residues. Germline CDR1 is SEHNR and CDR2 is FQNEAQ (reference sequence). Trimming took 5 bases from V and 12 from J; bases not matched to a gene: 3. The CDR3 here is CASSLGLAGQFF. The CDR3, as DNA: TGTGCCAGCAGCCTCGGACTAGCGGGGCAGTTCTTC.

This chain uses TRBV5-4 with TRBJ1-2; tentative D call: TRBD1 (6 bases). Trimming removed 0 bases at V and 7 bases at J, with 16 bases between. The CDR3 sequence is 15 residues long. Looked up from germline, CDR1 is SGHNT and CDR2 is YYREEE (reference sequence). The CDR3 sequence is CASSLAIQGNRGYTF. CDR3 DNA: TGTGCCAGCAGCTTGGCCATACAGGGAAATCGTGGCTACACCTTC.

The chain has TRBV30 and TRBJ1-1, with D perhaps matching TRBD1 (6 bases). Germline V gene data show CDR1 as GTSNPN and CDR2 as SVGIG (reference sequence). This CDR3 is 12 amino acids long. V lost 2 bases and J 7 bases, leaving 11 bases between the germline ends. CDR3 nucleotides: TGTGCCTGGAGTAGTCAGGGGCGTGAAGCTTTCTTT. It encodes CAWSSQGREAFF. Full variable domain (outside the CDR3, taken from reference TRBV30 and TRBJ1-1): SQTIHQWPATLVQPVGSPLSLECTVEGTSNPNLYWYRQAAGRGLQLLFYSVGIGQISSEVPQNLSASRPQDRQFILSSKKLLLSDSGFYLCAWSSQGREAFFGQGTRLTVV.

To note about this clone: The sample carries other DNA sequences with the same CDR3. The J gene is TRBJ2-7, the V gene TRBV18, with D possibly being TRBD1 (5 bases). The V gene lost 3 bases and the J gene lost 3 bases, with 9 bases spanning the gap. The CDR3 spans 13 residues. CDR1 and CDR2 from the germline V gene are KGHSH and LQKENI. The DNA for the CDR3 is TGTGCCAGCTCACCTAGACAGATCTACGAGCAGTACTTC. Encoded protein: CASSPRQIYEQYF.

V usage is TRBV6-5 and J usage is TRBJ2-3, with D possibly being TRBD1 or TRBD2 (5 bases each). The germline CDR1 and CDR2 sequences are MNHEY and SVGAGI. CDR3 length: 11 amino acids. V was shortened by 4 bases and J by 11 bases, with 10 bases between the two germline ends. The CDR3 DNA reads TGTGCCAGCAGTTCCCCGGGGCAGCAGTATTTT. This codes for CASSSPGQQYF.

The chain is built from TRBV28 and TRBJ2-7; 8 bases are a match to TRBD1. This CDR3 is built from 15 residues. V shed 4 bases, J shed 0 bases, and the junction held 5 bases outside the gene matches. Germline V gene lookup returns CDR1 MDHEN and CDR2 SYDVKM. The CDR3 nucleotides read TGTGCCAGCAGTTCGGGACAGGTTACCTCCTACGAGCAGTACTTC. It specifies CASSSGQVTSYEQYF.

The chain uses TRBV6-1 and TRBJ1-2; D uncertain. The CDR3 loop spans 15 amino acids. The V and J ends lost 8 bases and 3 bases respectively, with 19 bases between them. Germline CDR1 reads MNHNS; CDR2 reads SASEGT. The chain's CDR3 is CASGYRKPGDYGYTF. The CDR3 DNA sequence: TGTGCCAGCGGGTATCGAAAACCTGGGGACTATGGCTACACCTTC.

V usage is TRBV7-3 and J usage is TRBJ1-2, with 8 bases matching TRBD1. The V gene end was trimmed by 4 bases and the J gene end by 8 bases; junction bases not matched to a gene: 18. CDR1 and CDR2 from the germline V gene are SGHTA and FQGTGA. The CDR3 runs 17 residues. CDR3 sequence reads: CASSSQPGSWTGRGYTF. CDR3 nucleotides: TGTGCCAGCAGCTCCCAACCGGGTAGTTGGACAGGGCGAGGCTACACCTTC.

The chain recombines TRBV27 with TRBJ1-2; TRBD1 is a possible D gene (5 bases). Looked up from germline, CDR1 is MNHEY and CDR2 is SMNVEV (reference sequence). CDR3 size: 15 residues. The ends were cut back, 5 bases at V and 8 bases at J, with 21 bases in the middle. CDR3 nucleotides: TGTGCCAGCAGTCTAAGGGCCGTCCCCCGGGGGGGCTACACCTTC. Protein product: CASSLRAVPRGGYTF.